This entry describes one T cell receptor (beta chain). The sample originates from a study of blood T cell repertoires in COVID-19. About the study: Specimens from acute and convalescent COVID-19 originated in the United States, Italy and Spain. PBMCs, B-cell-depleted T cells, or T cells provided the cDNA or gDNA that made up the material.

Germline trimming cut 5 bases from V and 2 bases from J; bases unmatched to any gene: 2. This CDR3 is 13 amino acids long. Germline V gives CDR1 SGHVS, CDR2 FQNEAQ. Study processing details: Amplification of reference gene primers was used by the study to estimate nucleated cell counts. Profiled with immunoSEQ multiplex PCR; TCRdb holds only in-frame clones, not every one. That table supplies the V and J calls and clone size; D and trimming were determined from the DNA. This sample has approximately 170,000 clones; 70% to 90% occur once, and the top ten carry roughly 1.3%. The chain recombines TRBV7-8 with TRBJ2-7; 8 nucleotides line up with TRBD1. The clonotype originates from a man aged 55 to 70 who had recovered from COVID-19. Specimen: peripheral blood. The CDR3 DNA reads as TGTGCCAGCAGCCCGACAGGGGCCTACGAGCAGTACTTC. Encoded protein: CASSPTGAYEQYF.